These 10 T cell receptor beta chains came from one sample sequenced in a study of shared clonotypes between healthy human individuals. In the naive CD8 group, cells lacked CD45RO and were positively selected for CCR7, so terminally differentiated effector memory CD45RA+ cells were left out. Repertoires were generated with immunoSEQ multiplex PCR, while TCRdb's copy carries only in-frame clones and drops some. The table lists about 1,800,000 clones, about 95% of them singletons. The sequencing input was naive CD8+ T cells sorted from blood. The receptors here all came from a man between 18 and 29 years old in good health.

J is TRBJ2-3 and V is TRBV27, with D unresolved. V lost 2 bases and J lost 0, with 15 bases in between. Germline CDR1 is MNHEY and CDR2 is SMNVEV (reference sequence). The CDR3 extends over 17 amino acids. The CDR3 sequence: CASSLVRRTSSTDTQYF. CDR3 in DNA: TGTGCCAGCAGTTTAGTGAGGCGAACTTCTAGCACAGATACGCAGTATTTT.

For this clone: In the same sample, other DNA sequences code for this CDR3. CDR3 in amino acids: CASSLQGTSYEQYF. The CDR3 DNA sequence: TGTGCCAGCAGCTTACAGGGGACGTCCTACGAGCAGTACTTC. The J gene is TRBJ2-7, the V gene TRBV28, with TRBD1 matching 7 bases. The V and J ends lost 6 bases and 1 base, in that order; junction bases with no gene match: 6. CDR3 length equals 14 residues. Germline assignment: CDR1 MDHEN and CDR2 SYDVKM. The variable domain in full, with the rest retrieved from reference TRBV28 and TRBJ2-7, is DVKVTQSSRYLVKRTGEKVFLECVQDMDHENMFWYRQDPGLGLRLIYFSYDVKMKEKGDIPEGYSVSREKKERFSLILESASTNQTSMYLCASSLQGTSYEQYFGPGTRLTVT.

CDR3 loop: CASSFLAAGGEQYF. CDR3 nucleotide sequence: TGTGCCAGCAGTTTTTTGGCCGCCGGGGGGGAGCAGTACTTC. This chain links TRBV27 with TRBJ2-7; 7 bases are shared with TRBD2. Per the germline V gene, CDR1 is MNHEY and CDR2 is SMNVEV (reference sequence). The junction had 9 bases not matched to a gene; V was cut back by 3 bases and J by 7 bases. This CDR3 is 14 amino acids long.

The chain uses TRBV9 and TRBJ2-2; tentatively, D is TRBD1 (7 bases). V lost 3 bases, J lost 6 bases, and 15 bases lay in between. The V gene's germline CDR1 is SGDLS and CDR2 YYNGEE. The length of the CDR3 is 15 residues. The CDR3 loop is CASSARGVGPGELFF. CDR3 nucleotides: TGTGCCAGCAGCGCCAGGGGGGTTGGTCCCGGGGAGCTGTTTTTT.

The rearrangement links TRBV2 to TRBJ1-6; 7 nucleotides match TRBD1. This CDR3 is built from 17 residues. Germline CDR1 and CDR2: SNHLY and FYNNEI. V shed 6 bases and J 0 bases; nucleotides not matched to a gene: 8. The CDR3 spells CASREGQTSSYNSPLHF. The CDR3 nucleotides are TGTGCCAGCAGGGAGGGACAGACGAGCTCCTATAATTCACCCCTCCACTTT.

The chain carries TRBV7-9 and TRBJ2-2, with D perhaps matching TRBD1 (6 bases). V was trimmed by 6 bases and J by 6 bases, leaving 14 bases between them. CDR1 SEHNR and CDR2 FQNEAQ come from the germline V gene (reference sequence). This CDR3 is built from 14 residues. In nucleotides, the CDR3 is TGTGCCAGCAGAAGAATCTCAGGGGCCGGGGAGCTGTTTTTT. It codes for CASRRISGAGELFF.

The chain carries TRBV2 and TRBJ2-1, with 7 bases that match TRBD1. The CDR3 runs 13 residues. V shed 6 bases, J shed 7 bases, and the junction held 6 bases outside the gene matches. Per the germline V gene, CDR1 is SNHLY and CDR2 is FYNNEI. The CDR3 protein is CASRGTAVNEQFF. The CDR3, as DNA: TGTGCCAGCAGAGGGACAGCCGTAAATGAGCAGTTCTTC.

This chain links TRBV10-1 with TRBJ2-7; D is unclear. Germline V lookup: CDR1 WNHNN, CDR2 SYGVQD (reference sequence). V was pared by 4 bases and J by 0 bases, with 7 bases between. The CDR3 spans 13 residues. CDR3 loop: CASSGSNSYEQYF. The CDR3 coding sequence is TGCGCCAGCAGTGGCTCCAACTCCTACGAGCAGTACTTC.

Of note for this clone: Other DNA sequences within the sample encode an identical CDR3. The gene calls are TRBV15 and TRBJ2-7; the D call may be TRBD1 or TRBD2 (5 bases each). The CDR3 runs 14 residues. V lost 1 base and J lost 1, with 8 bases in between. The germline CDR1 and CDR2 sequences are LNHNV and YYDKDF (reference sequence). This chain's CDR3 is CATSRGGESYEQYF. The CDR3 DNA is TGTGCCACCAGCAGAGGAGGGGAGTCCTACGAGCAGTACTTC.

This chain uses TRBV6-1 with TRBJ2-3; 7 bases are shared with TRBD2. This CDR3 is 15 amino acids long. CDR1 MNHNS and CDR2 SASEGT come from the germline V gene. The trim removed 4 bases at V and 5 bases at J, leaving 9 bases unmatched. For the CDR3, the DNA is TGTGCCAGCAGTGTCACGACCGGGAGGAGAGATACGCAGTATTTT. Translation gives CASSVTTGRRDTQYF.